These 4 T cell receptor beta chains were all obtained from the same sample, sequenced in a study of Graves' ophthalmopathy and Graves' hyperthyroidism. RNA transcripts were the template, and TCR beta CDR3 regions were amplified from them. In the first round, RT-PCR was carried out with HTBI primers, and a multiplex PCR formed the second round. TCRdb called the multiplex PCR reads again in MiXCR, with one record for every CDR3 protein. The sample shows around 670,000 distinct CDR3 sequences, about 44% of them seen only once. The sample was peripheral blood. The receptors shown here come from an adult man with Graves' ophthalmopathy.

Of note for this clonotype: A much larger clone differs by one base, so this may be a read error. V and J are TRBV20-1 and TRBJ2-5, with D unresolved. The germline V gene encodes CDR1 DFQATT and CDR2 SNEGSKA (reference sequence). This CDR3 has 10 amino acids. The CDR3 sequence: CSALQEAQYF. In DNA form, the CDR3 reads TGCAGTGCTCTACAAGAGGCCCAGTACTTC.

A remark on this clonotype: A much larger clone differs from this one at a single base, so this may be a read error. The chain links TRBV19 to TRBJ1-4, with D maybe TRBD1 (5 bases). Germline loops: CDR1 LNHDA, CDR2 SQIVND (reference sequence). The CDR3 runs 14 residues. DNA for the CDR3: TGTGCCAATAGTAGAGGGACGGCCAGTGAAAAACTGTTTTTT. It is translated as CANSRGTASEKLFF.

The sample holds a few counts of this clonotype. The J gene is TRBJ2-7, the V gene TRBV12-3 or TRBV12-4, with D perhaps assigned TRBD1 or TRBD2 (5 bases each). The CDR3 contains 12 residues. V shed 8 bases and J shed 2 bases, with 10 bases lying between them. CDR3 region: CASGRDPYEQYF. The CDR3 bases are TGTGCCAGCGGCCGGGACCCCTACGAGCAGTACTTC.

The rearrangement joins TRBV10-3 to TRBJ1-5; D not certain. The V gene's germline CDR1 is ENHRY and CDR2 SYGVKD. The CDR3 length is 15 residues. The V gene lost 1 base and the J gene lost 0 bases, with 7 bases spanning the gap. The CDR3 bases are TGTGCCATCAGTGAGTTTGCGGATAGCAATCAGCCCCAGCATTTT. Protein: CAISEFADSNQPQHF.